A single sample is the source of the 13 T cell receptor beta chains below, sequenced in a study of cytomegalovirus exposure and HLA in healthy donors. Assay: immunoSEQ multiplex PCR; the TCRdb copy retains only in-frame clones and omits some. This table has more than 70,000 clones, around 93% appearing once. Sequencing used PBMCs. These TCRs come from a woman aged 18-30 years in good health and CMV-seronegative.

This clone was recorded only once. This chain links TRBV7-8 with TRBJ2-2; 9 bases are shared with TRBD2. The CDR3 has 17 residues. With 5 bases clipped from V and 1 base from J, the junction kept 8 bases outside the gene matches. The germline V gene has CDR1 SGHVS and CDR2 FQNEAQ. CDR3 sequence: CASSPSSGGGNTGELFF. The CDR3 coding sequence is TGTGCCAGCAGCCCAAGTAGCGGGGGAGGGAACACCGGGGAGCTGTTTTTT.

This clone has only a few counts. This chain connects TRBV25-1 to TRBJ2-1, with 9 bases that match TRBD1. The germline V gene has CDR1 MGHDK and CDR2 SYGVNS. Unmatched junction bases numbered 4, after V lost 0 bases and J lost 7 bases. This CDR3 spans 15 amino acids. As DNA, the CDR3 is TGTGCCAGCAGTGAATATTGGGGGACAGGGAATGAGCAGTTCTTC. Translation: CASSEYWGTGNEQFF.

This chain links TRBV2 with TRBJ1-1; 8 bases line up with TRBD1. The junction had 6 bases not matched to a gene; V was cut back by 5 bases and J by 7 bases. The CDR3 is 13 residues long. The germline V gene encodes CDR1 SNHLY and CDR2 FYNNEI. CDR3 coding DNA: TGTGCCAGCAGTCCCAGGGGGCTGGGTGAAGCTTTCTTT. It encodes CASSPRGLGEAFF.

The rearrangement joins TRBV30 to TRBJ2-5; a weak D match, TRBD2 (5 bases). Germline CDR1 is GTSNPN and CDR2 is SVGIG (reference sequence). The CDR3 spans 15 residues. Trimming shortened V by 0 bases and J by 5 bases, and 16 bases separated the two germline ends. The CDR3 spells CAWSVGAHHMETQYF. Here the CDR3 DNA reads TGTGCCTGGAGTGTGGGAGCCCACCATATGGAGACCCAGTACTTC. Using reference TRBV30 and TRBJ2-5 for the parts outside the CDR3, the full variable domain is SQTIHQWPATLVQPVGSPLSLECTVEGTSNPNLYWYRQAAGRGLQLLFYSVGIGQISSEVPQNLSASRPQDRQFILSSKKLLLSDSGFYLCAWSVGAHHMETQYFGPGTRLLVL.

The chain's CDR3 is CASSLRGSGANVLTF. As DNA, the CDR3 is TGTGCCAGCAGCTTAAGAGGCTCTGGGGCCAACGTCCTGACTTTC. The chain carries TRBV7-8 and TRBJ2-6; D ambiguous. The CDR3 loop spans 15 amino acids. V lost 2 bases to trimming and J lost 0 bases, with 5 bases between them. CDR1 and CDR2 (germline): SGHVS, FQNEAQ. Full variable domain (outside the CDR3, taken from reference TRBV7-8 and TRBJ2-6): GAGVSQSPRYKVAKRGQDVALRCDPISGHVSLFWYQQALGQGPEFLTYFQNEAQLDKSGLPSDRFFAERPEGSVSTLKIQRTQQEDSAVYLCASSLRGSGANVLTFGAGSRLTVL.

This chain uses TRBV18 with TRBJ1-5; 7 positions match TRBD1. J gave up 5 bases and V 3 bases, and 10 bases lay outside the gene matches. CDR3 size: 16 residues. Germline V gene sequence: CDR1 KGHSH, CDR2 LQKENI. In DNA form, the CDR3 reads TGTGCCAGCTCACCCAAGGCGGGACAGCAGGATCAGCCCCAGCATTTT. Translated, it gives CASSPKAGQQDQPQHF.

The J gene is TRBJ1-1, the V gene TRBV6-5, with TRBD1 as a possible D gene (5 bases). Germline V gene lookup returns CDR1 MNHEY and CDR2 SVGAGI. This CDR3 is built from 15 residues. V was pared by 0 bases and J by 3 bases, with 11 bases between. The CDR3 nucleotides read TGTGCCAGCAGTTACTCGACTAGGGGACACACTGAAGCTTTCTTT. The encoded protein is CASSYSTRGHTEAFF.

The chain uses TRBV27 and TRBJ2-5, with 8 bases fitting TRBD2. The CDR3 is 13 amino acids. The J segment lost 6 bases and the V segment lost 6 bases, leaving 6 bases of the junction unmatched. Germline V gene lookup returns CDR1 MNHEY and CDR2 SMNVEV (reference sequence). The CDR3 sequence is CASSSGGPQTQYF. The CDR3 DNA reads TGTGCCAGCAGCTCGGGAGGGCCACAGACCCAGTACTTC.

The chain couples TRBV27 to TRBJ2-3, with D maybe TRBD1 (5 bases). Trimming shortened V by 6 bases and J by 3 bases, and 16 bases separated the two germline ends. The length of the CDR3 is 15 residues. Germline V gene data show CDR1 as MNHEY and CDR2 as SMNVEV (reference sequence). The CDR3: CASRGFDSQTDTQYF. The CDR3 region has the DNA TGTGCCAGCAGAGGCTTCGACAGTCAGACAGATACGCAGTATTTT.

CDR3 DNA sequence: TGTGCCAGCAGCCCCCCCGCTAACTATGGCTACACCTTC. Amino acids: CASSPPANYGYTF. The rearrangement links TRBV7-8 to TRBJ1-2; D gene uncertain. Trimming took off 5 bases at V and 0 bases at J, with 7 bases between the two ends. Germline V gene lookup returns CDR1 SGHVS and CDR2 FQNEAQ. The CDR3 totals 13 residues.

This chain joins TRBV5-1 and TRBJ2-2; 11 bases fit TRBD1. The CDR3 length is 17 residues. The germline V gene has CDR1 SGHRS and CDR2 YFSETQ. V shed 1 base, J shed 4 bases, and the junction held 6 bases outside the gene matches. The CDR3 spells CASSLKAGTGGTGELFF. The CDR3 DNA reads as TGCGCCAGCAGCTTGAAGGCCGGGACAGGGGGCACCGGGGAGCTGTTTTTT.

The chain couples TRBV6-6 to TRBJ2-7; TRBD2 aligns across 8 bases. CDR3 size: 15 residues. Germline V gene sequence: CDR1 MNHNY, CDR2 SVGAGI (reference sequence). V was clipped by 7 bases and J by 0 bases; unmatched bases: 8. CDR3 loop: CASKPRSGSSYEQYF. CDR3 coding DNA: TGTGCCAGCAAACCCCGAAGCGGGAGCTCCTACGAGCAGTACTTC.

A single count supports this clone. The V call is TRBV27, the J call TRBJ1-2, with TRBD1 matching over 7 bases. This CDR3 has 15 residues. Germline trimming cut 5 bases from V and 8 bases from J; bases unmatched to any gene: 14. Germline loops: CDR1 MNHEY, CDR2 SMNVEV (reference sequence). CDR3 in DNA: TGTGCCAGCAGTGGGGGACGACAGGGAAGGGGAGGCTACACCTTC. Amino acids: CASSGGRQGRGGYTF.